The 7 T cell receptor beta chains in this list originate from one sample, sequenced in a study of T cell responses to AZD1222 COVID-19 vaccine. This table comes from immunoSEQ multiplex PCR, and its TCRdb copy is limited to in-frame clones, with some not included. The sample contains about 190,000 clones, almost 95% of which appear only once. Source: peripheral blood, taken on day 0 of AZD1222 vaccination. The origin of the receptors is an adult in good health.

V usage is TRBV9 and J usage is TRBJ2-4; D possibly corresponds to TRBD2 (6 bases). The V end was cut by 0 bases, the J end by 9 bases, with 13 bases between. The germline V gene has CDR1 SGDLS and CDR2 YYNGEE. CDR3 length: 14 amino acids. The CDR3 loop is CASSVGPSAGIQYF. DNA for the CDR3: TGTGCCAGCAGCGTAGGTCCTAGCGCGGGCATTCAGTACTTC.

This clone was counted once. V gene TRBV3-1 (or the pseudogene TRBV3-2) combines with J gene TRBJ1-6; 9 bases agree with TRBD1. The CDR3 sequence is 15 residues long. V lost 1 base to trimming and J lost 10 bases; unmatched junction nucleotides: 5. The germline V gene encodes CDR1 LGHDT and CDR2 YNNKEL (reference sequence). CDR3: CASSQAGQGSSPLHF. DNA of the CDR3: TGTGCCAGCAGCCAAGCTGGACAGGGGTCATCACCCCTCCACTTT.

The CDR3 reads CASTDRGTEAFF. In DNA form, the CDR3 reads TGTGCCAGCACCGACAGGGGAACTGAAGCTTTCTTT. The chain has TRBV28 and TRBJ1-1, with TRBD1 matching over 8 bases. Germline V gene sequence: CDR1 MDHEN, CDR2 SYDVKM. The CDR3 length is 12 residues. J gave up 5 bases and V 7 bases, and 3 bases lay outside the gene matches.

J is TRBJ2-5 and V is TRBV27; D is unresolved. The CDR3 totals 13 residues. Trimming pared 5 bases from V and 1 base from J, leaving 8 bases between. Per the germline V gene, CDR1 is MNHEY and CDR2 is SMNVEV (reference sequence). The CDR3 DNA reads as TGTGCCAGCAGTAGGGATTCCCAAGAGACCCAGTACTTC. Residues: CASSRDSQETQYF.

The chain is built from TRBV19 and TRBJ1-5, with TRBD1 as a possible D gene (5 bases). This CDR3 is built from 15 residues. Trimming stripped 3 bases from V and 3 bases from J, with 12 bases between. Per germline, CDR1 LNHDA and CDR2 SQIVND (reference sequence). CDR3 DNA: TGTGCCAGTAGTATCCGCCAGGGTCTCAATCAGCCCCAGCATTTT. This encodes CASSIRQGLNQPQHF.

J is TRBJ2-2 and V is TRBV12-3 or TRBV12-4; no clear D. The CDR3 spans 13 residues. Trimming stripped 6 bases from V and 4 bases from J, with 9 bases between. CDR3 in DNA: TGTGCCAGCAGCCCTGACCCCACCGGGGAGCTGTTTTTT. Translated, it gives CASSPDPTGELFF.

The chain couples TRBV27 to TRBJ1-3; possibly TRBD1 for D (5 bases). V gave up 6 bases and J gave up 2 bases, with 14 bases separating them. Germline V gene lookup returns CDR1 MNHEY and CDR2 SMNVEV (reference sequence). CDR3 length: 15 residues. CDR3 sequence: CASSSNRRPGNTIYF. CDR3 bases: TGTGCCAGCAGCTCAAACAGGAGGCCTGGAAACACCATATATTTT.